These 26 T cell receptor beta chains share one sample of origin, sequenced in a study of siplizumab effects on memory and regulatory T cells. The authors kept the mixed lymphocyte reaction cells in coculture at 37°C for more than five days. No antigen has been identified for these receptors. Profiling relied on immunoSEQ multiplex PCR, and the TCRdb table lists in-frame clones only, not all of them. In the table there are about 9,900 clones, around 40% of which are singletons. Sequencing input: CFSE-low (dividing) CD4+ T cells sorted from an allogeneic mixed lymphocyte reaction. Receptors originate from a human donor in good health; the cells came from an allogeneic mixed lymphocyte reaction.

The chain employs TRBV27 and TRBJ1-6; 10 bases are a match to TRBD1. Germline CDR1 reads MNHEY; CDR2 reads SMNVEV (reference sequence). This CDR3 is built from 15 residues. The ends lost 6 bases at V and 6 bases at J; junction bases unmatched: 5. The CDR3 region is CASSHGQGGNSPLHF. CDR3 DNA sequence: TGTGCCAGCAGCCATGGACAGGGGGGTAATTCACCCCTCCACTTT.

The sample holds one count of this clone. V is TRBV2 and J is TRBJ1-3, with unresolved D. Germline V lookup: CDR1 SNHLY, CDR2 FYNNEI. This CDR3 is 16 amino acids long. V was pared by 7 bases and J by 0 bases, with 16 bases between. CDR3 loop: CASNPLTTHSGNTIYF. The CDR3 DNA reads TGTGCCAGCAATCCTCTTACTACTCACTCTGGAAACACCATATATTTT.

This clone qualifies as medium-sized. This chain uses TRBV6-1 with TRBJ1-5, with TRBD1 matching 7 bases. CDR1 is MNHNS and CDR2 is SASEGT in the germline V gene. The CDR3 sequence is 15 residues long. Trimming cost V 1 base and J 6 bases; bases outside gene matches: 6. This CDR3 reads CASSEGGTVGQPQHF. Here the CDR3 DNA reads TGTGCCAGCAGTGAAGGGGGGACAGTGGGTCAGCCCCAGCATTTT.

A few counts support this clone. This rearrangement joins TRBV28 to TRBJ2-1; 7 bases fit TRBD2. V gave up 7 bases and J gave up 2 bases; unmatched junction bases: 8. Germline-derived CDR1 and CDR2 are MDHEN and SYDVKM. The CDR3 is 15 amino acids. The CDR3 is CASTLGGTPYNEQFF. DNA for the CDR3: TGTGCCAGCACCTTGGGGGGGACTCCCTACAATGAGCAGTTCTTC.

The chain uses TRBV4-1 and TRBJ2-3; D possibly corresponds to TRBD2 (7 bases). This CDR3 spans 16 amino acids. CDR1 MGHRA and CDR2 YSYEKL come from the germline V gene. V dropped 4 bases and J dropped 7 bases, with 21 bases sitting between them. In DNA, the CDR3 is TGCGCCAGCAGCCTCCCCGGGGGGCAGGGTAGGAATACGCAGTATTTT. Its translation: CASSLPGGQGRNTQYF.

The chain links TRBV4-1 to TRBJ2-7; D gene ambiguous. The CDR3 length is 16 residues. Germline V gene lookup returns CDR1 MGHRA and CDR2 YSYEKL. Trimming removed 1 base at V and 0 bases at J, with 13 bases between. CDR3 bases: TGCGCCAGCAGCCAAGGTCAAGGCTTTCCCTCCTACGAGCAGTACTTC. It is translated as CASSQGQGFPSYEQYF.

The J gene is TRBJ2-5, the V gene TRBV27; D is perhaps TRBD1 or TRBD2 (7 bases each). This CDR3 spans 15 amino acids. V lost 5 bases to trimming and J lost 3 bases, with 16 bases between them. CDR1 MNHEY and CDR2 SMNVEV come from the germline V gene (reference sequence). The CDR3 coding sequence is TGTGCCAGCAGTGACAAGCCAGGGGGGGAAGAGACCCAGTACTTC. It codes for CASSDKPGGEETQYF.

This clone appeared a few times. The chain employs TRBV5-6 and TRBJ2-2, with no clear D. The CDR3 totals 14 residues. From germline, CDR1 is SGHDT and CDR2 YYEEEE. V lost 1 base and J lost 0, with 4 bases in between. The CDR3 nucleotides read TGTGCCAGCAGCTTGCCGACGAACACCGGGGAGCTGTTTTTT. This gives the protein CASSLPTNTGELFF. Full variable domain (missing parts from reference TRBV5-6 and TRBJ2-2): DAGVTQSPTHLIKTRGQQVTLRCSPKSGHDTVSWYQQALGQGPQFIFQYYEEEERQRGNFPDRFSGHQFPNYSSELNVNALLLGDSALYLCASSLPTNTGELFFGEGSRLTVL.

The chain combines TRBV19 with TRBJ1-2, with a tentative D call TRBD1 (5 bases). Trimming cost V 8 bases and J 7 bases, with 8 bases left between them. The CDR3 spans 10 residues. Per the germline V gene, CDR1 is LNHDA and CDR2 is SQIVND (reference sequence). The CDR3 bases are TGTGCCAGTTGGCAGGGTGGCTACACCTTC. This translates into CASWQGGYTF. The full variable domain, with the rest looked up from reference TRBV19 and TRBJ1-2, is DGGITQSPKYLFRKEGQNVTLSCEQNLNHDAMYWYRQDPGQGLRLIYYSQIVNDFQKGDIAEGYSVSREKKESFPLTVTSAQKNPTAFYLCASWQGGYTFGSGTRLTVV.

This chain connects TRBV19 to TRBJ2-1; perhaps TRBD1 as D (5 bases). The CDR3 consists of 14 residues. V dropped 2 bases and J dropped 4 bases, with 9 bases sitting between them. Germline V gene data show CDR1 as LNHDA and CDR2 as SQIVND (reference sequence). The CDR3 DNA sequence: TGTGCCAGTAGTATAAGTCGGACATACAATGAGCAGTTCTTC. Translating gives CASSISRTYNEQFF.

The chain has TRBV28 and TRBJ2-4; possibly TRBD1 or TRBD2 for D (6 bases each). The CDR3 is 17 residues long. Germline V gene sequence: CDR1 MDHEN, CDR2 SYDVKM. V dropped 7 bases and J dropped 3 bases, with 22 bases sitting between them. The CDR3 reads CASIMRVRGPGKNIQYF. The DNA of the CDR3 is TGTGCCAGCATCATGAGGGTTCGGGGGCCTGGCAAAAACATTCAGTACTTC.

The gene calls are TRBV28 and TRBJ2-1; no definite D call. Trimming pared 7 bases from V and 0 bases from J, leaving 7 bases between. The CDR3 spans 13 residues. Germline V gene data show CDR1 as MDHEN and CDR2 as SYDVKM. The CDR3 loop reads CASIDGSYNEQFF. In DNA, the CDR3 is TGTGCCAGCATAGATGGCTCCTACAATGAGCAGTTCTTC.

This clone was recorded a few times. V usage is TRBV5-1 and J usage is TRBJ1-2, with TRBD1 as a possible D gene (5 bases). This CDR3 has 13 residues. Germline CDR1 reads SGHRS; CDR2 reads YFSETQ. The V end lost 1 base, the J end lost 2 bases, and 6 bases lay between the germline ends. The CDR3 protein is CASSLWGNYGYTF. The CDR3 coding sequence is TGCGCCAGCAGCTTGTGGGGGAACTATGGCTACACCTTC.

The sample holds a few counts of this clone. The genes are TRBV7-8 and TRBJ1-1; maybe TRBD1 (6 bases). This CDR3 is 14 amino acids long. V was clipped by 3 bases and J by 3 bases, with 11 bases between them. The germline CDR1 and CDR2 sequences are SGHVS and FQNEAQ. CDR3 nucleotides: TGTGCCAGCAGCTTCTCCAGGGGCGACACTGAAGCTTTCTTT. Protein sequence: CASSFSRGDTEAFF. Complete variable domain (other parts from reference TRBV7-8 and TRBJ1-1): GAGVSQSPRYKVAKRGQDVALRCDPISGHVSLFWYQQALGQGPEFLTYFQNEAQLDKSGLPSDRFFAERPEGSVSTLKIQRTQQEDSAVYLCASSFSRGDTEAFFGQGTRLTVV.

This clone is medium-sized (0.01 to 0.1%) within its sample. This chain uses TRBV2 with TRBJ2-6; no clear D gene. The V gene's germline CDR1 is SNHLY and CDR2 FYNNEI. Trimming pared 7 bases from V and 0 bases from J, leaving 7 bases between. CDR3 size: 14 residues. In DNA, the CDR3 is TGTGCCAGCAAAACCGACTCTGGGGCCAACGTCCTGACTTTC. Its protein is CASKTDSGANVLTF.

The CDR3 loop is CAWGTGAEAFF. In DNA form, the CDR3 reads TGTGCCTGGGGAACAGGGGCTGAAGCTTTCTTT. The genes are TRBV30 and TRBJ1-1, with 7 nucleotides matching TRBD1. Germline V gene sequence: CDR1 GTSNPN, CDR2 SVGIG (reference sequence). The CDR3 is 11 residues long. V was pared by 5 bases and J by 6 bases, with 3 bases of the junction left unmatched.

This clone was observed a few times. The V call is TRBV10-3, the J call TRBJ1-1; tentatively, D is TRBD1 (6 bases). Germline-derived CDR1 and CDR2 are ENHRY and SYGVKD. The CDR3 consists of 14 residues. V was shortened by 7 bases and J by 4 bases, with 16 bases between the two germline ends. CDR3 loop: CAINTGTGRTEAFF. CDR3 bases: TGTGCCATCAACACAGGAACAGGGCGCACTGAAGCTTTCTTT.

This clone is medium-sized in the sample. The chain uses TRBV6-5 and TRBJ2-2; D ambiguous. CDR1 and CDR2 (germline): MNHEY, SVGAGI. V dropped 2 bases and J dropped 7 bases, with 5 bases sitting between them. This CDR3 is built from 12 residues. The CDR3 DNA reads as TGTGCCAGCAGTTACACCGTCGGGGAGCTGTTTTTT. Translated: CASSYTVGELFF.

This clone ranks as medium-sized (0.01 to 0.1%). The chain recombines TRBV28 with TRBJ1-5; no reliable D call. The V gene lost 6 bases and the J gene lost 0 bases, with 3 bases spanning the gap. The CDR3 is made up of 12 amino acids. Germline V lookup: CDR1 MDHEN, CDR2 SYDVKM. This CDR3 is CASRSSNQPQHF. CDR3 nucleotides: TGTGCCAGCAGGAGTAGCAATCAGCCCCAGCATTTT.

This clone was observed a handful of times. The chain recombines TRBV29-1 with TRBJ2-3; 7 nucleotides match TRBD2. The junction had 3 bases not matched to a gene; V was cut back by 2 bases and J by 1 base. Looked up from germline, CDR1 is SQVTM and CDR2 is ANQGSEA. The CDR3 is 14 residues long. DNA for the CDR3: TGCAGCGTTGAACGGGGGGTCGGCACAGATACGCAGTATTTT. Amino acid sequence: CSVERGVGTDTQYF.

This clone has more than one count but fewer than ten. The chain has TRBV15 and TRBJ1-5; the D is unclear. Germline values: CDR1 LNHNV, CDR2 YYDKDF (reference sequence). The CDR3 covers 18 residues. The V and J ends lost 1 base and 0 bases respectively, with 16 bases between them. CDR3 in DNA: TGTGCCACCAGCAGAGGGTCTGGAGGGCCCTATAGCAATCAGCCCCAGCATTTT. Protein product: CATSRGSGGPYSNQPQHF.

This clone has just one count. The chain is built from TRBV19 and TRBJ1-5, with a possible D match to TRBD1 (6 bases). There are 15 residues in the CDR3. Trimming took 3 bases from V and 6 from J, leaving 15 bases between them. The germline gives CDR1 LNHDA, CDR2 SQIVND (reference sequence). CDR3 amino acids: CASSIEGVSRQPQHF. The CDR3 DNA is TGTGCCAGTAGTATTGAGGGGGTAAGTCGTCAGCCCCAGCATTTT.

By its share, this clone is medium-sized (0.01 to 0.1%). This chain uses TRBV2 with TRBJ2-3; weak D call: TRBD1 (6 bases). Trimming cost V 2 bases and J 5 bases, with 11 bases left between them. The CDR3 sequence is 14 residues long. Germline-derived CDR1 and CDR2 are SNHLY and FYNNEI. CDR3 sequence (DNA): TGTGCCAGCAGTGAACAGGGGCGAGAAGATACGCAGTATTTT. Translation: CASSEQGREDTQYF.

By proportion, this clone is medium-sized. J is TRBJ1-2 and V is TRBV5-1; TRBD1 is a possible D gene (6 bases). The V gene's germline CDR1 is SGHRS and CDR2 YFSETQ. V lost 7 bases to trimming and J lost 1 base, with 14 bases between them. The CDR3 runs to 14 residues. The CDR3 DNA is TGCGCCAGCCGCAGGCAGGGGAATAACTATGGCTACACCTTC. Translation: CASRRQGNNYGYTF.

This clone was found a few times. The genes are TRBV30 and TRBJ1-6; D call uncertain. The CDR3 extends over 14 amino acids. Germline values: CDR1 GTSNPN, CDR2 SVGIG (reference sequence). Trimming pared 0 bases from V and 9 bases from J, leaving 12 bases between. In DNA, the CDR3 is TGTGCCTGGAGTGTGGTAGATCTGGGTTCACCCCTCCACTTT. The encoded protein is CAWSVVDLGSPLHF.

V gene TRBV29-1 combines with J gene TRBJ2-3, with TRBD2 matching 9 bases. From germline, CDR1 is SQVTM and CDR2 ANQGSEA. The ends lost 8 bases at V and 0 bases at J; junction bases unmatched: 3. The CDR3 has 13 amino acids. DNA of the CDR3: TGCAGCTTAGCGGGAGTTAGCACAGATACGCAGTATTTT. Translation: CSLAGVSTDTQYF.